The entry that follows covers one T cell receptor (beta chain) sequence. Its antigen is as yet unknown. The trim removed 8 bases at V and 3 bases at J, leaving 13 bases unmatched. The CDR3 length is 15 residues. CDR1 is MDHEN, CDR2 SYDVKM, per germline. This record belongs to a study of cytomegalovirus exposure and HLA in healthy donors. Study-wide points: Certain indistinguishable V segments, among them TRBV6-2 and TRBV6-3, were excluded. Reportedly, cytomegalovirus status was diagnosed with high sensitivity and specificity.

Donors likely had unrecorded immune exposures despite being nominally healthy when sampled. PCR involved 60 Vbeta and 13 Jbeta primers. Original processing notes: A follow-up analysis tallied tens of millions of unique TCR beta chains, roughly 11 million shared. Sequencing used immunoSEQ multiplex PCR; TCRdb keeps in-frame clones, though not all of them. V, J and clone size are taken as reported in that table, and D and trimming were inferred from the DNA itself. The data hold 250,000 to 350,000 clones, with roughly 88% observed a single time. What was sequenced was PBMCs. The chain has TRBV28 and TRBJ2-7; TRBD1 agrees at 7 bases. The TCR sequence derives from a middle-aged man in good health and CMV-seropositive. CDR3 loop: CASGETGALGYEQYF. In DNA form, the CDR3 reads TGTGCCAGCGGCGAAACAGGGGCCCTTGGCTACGAGCAGTACTTC.